These 4 T cell receptor beta chains were sequenced from one sample in a study of cytomegalovirus exposure and HLA in healthy donors. The PCR ran on 60 Vbeta and 13 Jbeta primers. The table came from immunoSEQ multiplex PCR; TCRdb's copy has only in-frame clones and leaves some out. Of around 88,000 clones listed, around 73% were seen once; the top ten hold 4.1%. Sequenced: PBMCs. The receptor set was obtained from a woman aged 40 to 50 in good health and CMV-seropositive.

The chain links TRBV11-2 to TRBJ2-3; 10 nucleotides agree with TRBD2. The germline V gene encodes CDR1 SGHAT and CDR2 FQNNGV. The CDR3 sequence is 14 residues long. With 4 bases clipped from V and 5 bases from J, the junction kept 3 bases outside the gene matches. The CDR3 region has the DNA TGTGCCAGCAGCTCCAGACTAGCGGGAGATACGCAGTATTTT. Translating it yields CASSSRLAGDTQYF.

The chain uses TRBV5-1 and TRBJ2-2; D remains unclear. Trimming cost V 4 bases and J 3 bases, with 7 bases left between them. Germline CDR1 is SGHRS and CDR2 is YFSETQ. The CDR3 length is 13 residues. CDR3: CASSAGDTGELFF. The CDR3 bases are TGCGCCAGCAGCGCAGGTGACACCGGGGAGCTGTTTTTT. The whole variable domain, filled in from reference TRBV5-1 and TRBJ2-2, reads KAGVTQTPRYLIKTRGQQVTLSCSPISGHRSVSWYQQTPGQGLQFLFEYFSETQRNKGNFPGRFSGRQFSNSRSEMNVSTLELGDSALYLCASSAGDTGELFFGEGSRLTVL.

The rearrangement uses TRBV5-1 and TRBJ2-7; TRBD2 agrees at 7 bases. V was pared by 0 bases and J by 3 bases, with 9 bases of the junction left unmatched. Per germline, CDR1 SGHRS and CDR2 YFSETQ. The CDR3 has 16 residues. CDR3 in amino acids: CASSLGIGLEYYEQYF. The CDR3 bases are TGCGCCAGCAGCTTGGGTATAGGACTAGAATACTACGAGCAGTACTTC.

The sample holds a few counts of this clone. The gene calls are TRBV6-4 and TRBJ1-5, with 9 nucleotides matching TRBD1. Per the germline V gene, CDR1 is MRHNA and CDR2 is SNTAGT. CDR3 size: 16 residues. J was trimmed by 1 base and V by 4 bases; bases with no gene match: 5. The CDR3 is CASSGQGVVSNQPQHF. The CDR3 nucleotides are TGTGCCAGCAGTGGACAGGGGGTCGTGAGCAATCAGCCCCAGCATTTT.